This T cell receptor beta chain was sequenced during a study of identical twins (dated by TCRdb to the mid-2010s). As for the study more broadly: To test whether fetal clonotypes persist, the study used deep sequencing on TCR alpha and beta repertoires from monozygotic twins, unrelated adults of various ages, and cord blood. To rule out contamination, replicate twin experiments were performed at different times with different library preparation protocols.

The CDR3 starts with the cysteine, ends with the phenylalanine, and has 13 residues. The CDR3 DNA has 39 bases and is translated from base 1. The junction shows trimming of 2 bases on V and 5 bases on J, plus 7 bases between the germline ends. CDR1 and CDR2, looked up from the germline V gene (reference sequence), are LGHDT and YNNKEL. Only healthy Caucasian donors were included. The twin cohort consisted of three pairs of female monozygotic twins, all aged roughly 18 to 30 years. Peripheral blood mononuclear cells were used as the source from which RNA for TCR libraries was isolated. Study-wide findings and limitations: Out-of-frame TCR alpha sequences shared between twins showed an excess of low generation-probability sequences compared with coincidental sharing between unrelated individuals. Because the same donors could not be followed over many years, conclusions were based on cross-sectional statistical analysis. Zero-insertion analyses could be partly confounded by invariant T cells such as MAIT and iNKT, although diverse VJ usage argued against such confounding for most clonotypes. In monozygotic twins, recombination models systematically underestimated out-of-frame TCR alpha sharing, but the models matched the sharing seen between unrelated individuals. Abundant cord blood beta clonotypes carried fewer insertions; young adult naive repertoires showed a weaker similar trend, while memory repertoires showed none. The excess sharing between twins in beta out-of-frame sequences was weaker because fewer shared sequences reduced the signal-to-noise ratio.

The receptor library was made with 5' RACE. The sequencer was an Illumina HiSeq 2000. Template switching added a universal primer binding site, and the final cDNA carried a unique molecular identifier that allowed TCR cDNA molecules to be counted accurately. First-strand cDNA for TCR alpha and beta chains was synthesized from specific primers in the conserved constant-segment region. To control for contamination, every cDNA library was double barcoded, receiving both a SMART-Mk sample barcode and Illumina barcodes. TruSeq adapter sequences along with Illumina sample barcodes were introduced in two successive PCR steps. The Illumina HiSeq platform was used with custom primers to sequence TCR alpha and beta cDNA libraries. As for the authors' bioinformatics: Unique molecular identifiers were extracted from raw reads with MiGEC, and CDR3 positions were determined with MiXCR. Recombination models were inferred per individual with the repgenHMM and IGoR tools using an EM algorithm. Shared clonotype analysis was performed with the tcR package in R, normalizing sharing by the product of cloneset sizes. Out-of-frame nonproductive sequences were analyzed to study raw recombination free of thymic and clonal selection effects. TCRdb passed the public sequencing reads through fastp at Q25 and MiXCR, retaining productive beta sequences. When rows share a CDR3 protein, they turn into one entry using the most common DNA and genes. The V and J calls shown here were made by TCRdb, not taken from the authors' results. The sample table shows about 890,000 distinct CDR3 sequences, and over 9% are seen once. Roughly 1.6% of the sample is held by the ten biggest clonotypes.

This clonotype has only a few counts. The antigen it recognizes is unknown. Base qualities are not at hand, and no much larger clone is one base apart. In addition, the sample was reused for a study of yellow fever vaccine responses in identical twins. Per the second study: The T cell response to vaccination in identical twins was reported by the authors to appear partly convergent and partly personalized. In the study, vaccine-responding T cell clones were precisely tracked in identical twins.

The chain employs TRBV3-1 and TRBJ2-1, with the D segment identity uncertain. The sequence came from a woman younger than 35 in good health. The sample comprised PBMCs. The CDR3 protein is CASSQMTNNEQFF. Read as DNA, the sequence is TGTGCCAGCAGCCAAATGACGAACAATGAGCAGTTCTTC.